Below, 21 T cell receptor beta chains from the same sample are listed, as sequenced in a study of T cells in Graves' hyperthyroidism and ophthalmopathy. There were TCR beta CDR3 regions amplified from RNA transcripts. A set of HTBI primers served as the primers for a first-round RT-PCR of the TCR CDR3. MiXCR, run by TCRdb on the multiplex PCR reads, gives a single entry per CDR3 protein. Of around 800,000 distinct CDR3 sequences listed, about two fifths are singletons. Sequencing was done on a sample of blood. The receptors shown here come from a man younger than 35 with Graves' hyperthyroidism.

The chain has TRBV7-9 and TRBJ2-2; TRBD1 might be the D (6 bases). The V gene's germline CDR1 is SEHNR and CDR2 FQNEAQ (reference sequence). This CDR3 comprises 15 residues. Trimming cost V 2 bases and J 7 bases, with 14 bases left between them. This CDR3 is CASSLPGTPHGELFF. For the CDR3, the DNA is TGTGCCAGCAGCTTACCCGGGACACCTCACGGGGAGCTGTTTTTT.

This clonotype was counted many times. The CDR3 nucleotides read TGCGCCAGCGCCGACGGCTACGAGCAGTACTTC. Translated, it gives CASADGYEQYF. This rearrangement joins TRBV10-2 to TRBJ2-7; D is uncertain. Germline CDR1 WSHSY, CDR2 SAAADI. Trimming left V 8 bases short and J 3 bases short, with 8 bases between. CDR3 length: 11 amino acids.

A remark on this clonotype: A much larger clone differs by one base, so this may be a read error. The V and J genes are TRBV20-1 and TRBJ1-1; 7 nucleotides match TRBD1. The CDR3 is 12 residues long. J gave up 8 bases and V 5 bases, and 8 bases lay outside the gene matches. Per germline, CDR1 DFQATT and CDR2 SNEGSKA (reference sequence). The chain's CDR3 is CSAGKGAKEAFF. The CDR3 DNA reads as TGCAGTGCTGGGAAGGGGGCGAAAGAAGCTTTCTTT.

The chain joins TRBV11-3 to TRBJ2-2; 13 nucleotides match TRBD2. The germline V gene has CDR1 SGHNT and CDR2 YENEEA. CDR3 length equals 17 residues. V trimming: 3 bases; J trimming: 7 bases; junction bases outside the gene matches: 8. The CDR3 DNA is TGTGCCAGCAGCTTCTATCCCGGGACTAGCGGGGACGGGGAGCTGTTTTTT. This sequence encodes CASSFYPGTSGDGELFF.

This clonotype was picked up one time. With a much larger clone just one base away, this may be a read error. V gene TRBV7-2 combines with J gene TRBJ1-1; TRBD1 matches at 7 bases. The CDR3 contains 12 residues. Per germline, CDR1 SGHTA and CDR2 FQGNSA. The chain's CDR3 is CAGSQGGVEAFF. DNA for the CDR3: TGTGCCGGCAGCCAAGGGGGCGTTGAAGCTTTCTTT.

The CDR3 DNA sequence: TGTGCCAGCAGCCCTGGGACAGGGCCCCTCCACTTT. Translated: CASSPGTGPLHF. V usage is TRBV2 and J usage is TRBJ1-6, with 9 bases matching TRBD1. CDR1 SNHLY and CDR2 FYNNEI come from the germline V gene. The CDR3 consists of 12 residues. V lost 6 bases and J lost 13; bases outside the gene matches: 4.

This clonotype was counted ten times or more. The chain recombines TRBV7-9 with TRBJ2-2; 8 nucleotides line up with TRBD1. V was pared by 8 bases and J by 2 bases, with 1 base of the junction left unmatched. Looked up from germline, CDR1 is SEHNR and CDR2 is FQNEAQ (reference sequence). The CDR3 consists of 13 residues. CDR3 region: CASAGGNTGELFF. CDR3 nucleotides: TGTGCCAGCGCAGGGGGCAACACCGGGGAGCTGTTTTTT.

The chain has TRBV7-2 and TRBJ2-7; TRBD2 is a possible D gene (6 bases). Germline CDR1 is SGHTA and CDR2 is FQGNSA. The germline V and J ends were trimmed by 5 bases and 9 bases, with 14 bases remaining between them. The CDR3 runs to 12 residues. CDR3 in amino acids: CASSLRVGGQYF. The CDR3 DNA reads TGTGCCAGCAGCCTCCGGGTGGGGGGGCAGTACTTC.

V and J are TRBV7-6 and TRBJ2-7, with D possibly TRBD2 on 6 matching bases. CDR3 size: 15 residues. With 5 bases removed from V and 0 bases from J, the gap between germline ends came to 14 bases. In germline, CDR1 is SGHVS, CDR2 FNYEAQ. CDR3 residues: CASSRGTDSSYEQYF. CDR3 nucleotides: TGTGCCAGCAGCCGGGGGACTGACAGCTCCTACGAGCAGTACTTC.

This clonotype was recorded a few times. The chain's CDR3 is CASSTTPRTVSGYTF. For the CDR3, the DNA is TGTGCCAGTAGTACCACACCCCGGACAGTATCTGGCTACACCTTC. The genes are TRBV19 and TRBJ1-2; a weak D match, TRBD1 (6 bases). CDR1 and CDR2 (germline): LNHDA, SQIVND (reference sequence). The CDR3 is 15 residues long. Trimming took off 4 bases at V and 7 bases at J, with 19 bases between the two ends.

This clonotype was found many times. The CDR3 loop reads CATKSGLDNSPLHF. DNA of the CDR3: TGTGCCACCAAATCGGGACTAGATAATTCACCCCTCCACTTT. V usage is TRBV10-3 and J usage is TRBJ1-6; maybe TRBD1 (5 bases). The germline V gene has CDR1 ENHRY and CDR2 SYGVKD. The CDR3 extends over 14 amino acids. Trimming pared 10 bases from V and 5 bases from J, leaving 15 bases between.

The chain is built from TRBV7-2 and TRBJ2-7, with TRBD1 identical over 8 bases. This CDR3 spans 16 amino acids. CDR1 and CDR2 (germline): SGHTA, FQGNSA. V lost 4 bases and J lost 5; bases outside the gene matches: 13. CDR3 nucleotide sequence: TGTGCCAGCAGCTCCTACCGTGGGACAGGATTTAACGAGCAGTACTTC. Protein sequence: CASSSYRGTGFNEQYF.

This clonotype has just a few counts. The gene calls are TRBV7-2 and TRBJ1-1; 7 bases are a match to TRBD1. V dropped 5 bases and J dropped 4; count of bases not matched to a gene: 7. The V gene's germline CDR1 is SGHTA and CDR2 FQGNSA. This CDR3 spans 14 amino acids. The CDR3 sequence is CASSPPDRATEAFF. CDR3 in DNA: TGTGCCAGCAGCCCTCCCGACAGGGCCACTGAAGCTTTCTTT.

This clonotype was picked up a small number of times. The rearrangement links TRBV5-1 to TRBJ2-7; 11 positions match TRBD2. The CDR3 is made up of 15 amino acids. The V and J ends lost 0 bases and 3 bases, in that order; junction bases with no gene match: 2. CDR1 and CDR2 from the germline V gene are SGHRS and YFSETQ. For the CDR3, the DNA is TGCGCCAGCAGCTTGGTACTAGCGGGGGACTACGAGCAGTACTTC. Protein product: CASSLVLAGDYEQYF.

This clonotype was seen at least ten times. The rearrangement joins TRBV2 to TRBJ2-2, with TRBD1 matching over 7 bases. After removal of 10 bases from V and 4 bases from J, the junction contained 3 bases not matched to a gene. Per germline, CDR1 SNHLY and CDR2 FYNNEI. The CDR3 runs 12 residues. CDR3 DNA sequence: TGTGCCAACCGACAGGGCACCGGGGAGCTGTTTTTT. This codes for CANRQGTGELFF.

This chain links TRBV7-2 with TRBJ2-5, with unresolved D. This CDR3 spans 15 amino acids. Germline CDR1 reads SGHTA; CDR2 reads FQGNSA. With 1 base removed from V and 1 base from J, the gap between germline ends came to 10 bases. CDR3 nucleotides: TGTGCCAGCAGCTTAGTGTACACCTTCCAAGAGACCCAGTACTTC. It yields the protein CASSLVYTFQETQYF.

The gene calls are TRBV6-1 and TRBJ1-5, with a possible D match to TRBD1 (6 bases). The length of the CDR3 is 14 residues. Germline values: CDR1 MNHNS, CDR2 SASEGT. The ends were cut back, 7 bases at V and 6 bases at J, with 16 bases in the middle. CDR3 loop: CASTITGYGQPQHF. Written as DNA, the CDR3 is TGTGCCAGCACTATTACAGGGTACGGTCAGCCCCAGCATTTT.

V usage is TRBV29-1 and J usage is TRBJ2-3, with 15 bases identical to TRBD2. Germline values: CDR1 SQVTM, CDR2 ANQGSEA. The CDR3 totals 13 residues. With 3 bases clipped from V and 11 bases from J, the junction kept 3 bases outside the gene matches. The CDR3 sequence is CSVEAGLAGGQYF. CDR3 in DNA: TGCAGCGTTGAGGCGGGACTAGCGGGGGGGCAGTATTTT.

The V and J genes are TRBV7-2 and TRBJ1-1, with D possibly TRBD1 on 5 matching bases. The CDR3 loop spans 12 amino acids. The V gene's germline CDR1 is SGHTA and CDR2 FQGNSA. Trimming removed 5 bases from V and 10 bases from J, with 14 bases in between. The CDR3 DNA follows: TGTGCCAGCAGCCCCGGGTATGGGGCAGCTTTCTTT. This encodes CASSPGYGAAFF.

This clonotype was found a few times. The chain has TRBV6-5 and TRBJ1-1; D uncertain. The CDR3 is 15 residues long. CDR1 and CDR2 (germline): MNHEY, SVGAGI. Trimming took 5 bases from V and 1 from J, leaving 14 bases between them. The CDR3 DNA reads TGTGCCAGCAGTACATCGCAGGTCGCGAACACTGAAGCTTTCTTT. It yields the protein CASSTSQVANTEAFF.

V usage is TRBV15 and J usage is TRBJ2-2; D is undetermined. V was trimmed by 5 bases and J by 2 bases, leaving 27 bases between them. The CDR3 spans 20 residues. Germline assignment: CDR1 LNHNV and CDR2 YYDKDF (reference sequence). CDR3 region: CATSGRPGESHSGNTGELFF. Here the CDR3 DNA reads TGTGCCACCAGCGGCCGACCGGGCGAGAGCCACTCTGGAAACACCGGGGAGCTGTTTTTT.